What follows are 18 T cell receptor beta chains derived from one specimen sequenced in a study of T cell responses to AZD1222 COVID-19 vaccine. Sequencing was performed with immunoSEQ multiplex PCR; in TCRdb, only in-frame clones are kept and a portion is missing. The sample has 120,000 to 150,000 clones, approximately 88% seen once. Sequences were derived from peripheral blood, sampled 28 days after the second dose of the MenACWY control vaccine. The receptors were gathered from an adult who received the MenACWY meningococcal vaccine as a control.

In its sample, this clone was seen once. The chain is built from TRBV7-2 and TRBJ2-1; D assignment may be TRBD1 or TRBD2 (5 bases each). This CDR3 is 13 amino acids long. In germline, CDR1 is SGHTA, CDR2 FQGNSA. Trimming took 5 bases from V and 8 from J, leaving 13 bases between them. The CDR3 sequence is CASSKDRGDEQFF. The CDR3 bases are TGTGCCAGCAGCAAAGACAGAGGGGATGAGCAGTTCTTC.

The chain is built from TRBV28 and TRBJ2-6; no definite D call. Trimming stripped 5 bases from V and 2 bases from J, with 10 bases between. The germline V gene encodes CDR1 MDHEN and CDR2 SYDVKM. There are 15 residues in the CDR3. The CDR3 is CASSDVGTGANVLTF. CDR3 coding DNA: TGTGCCAGCAGTGATGTGGGGACTGGGGCCAACGTCCTGACTTTC. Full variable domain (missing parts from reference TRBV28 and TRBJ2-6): DVKVTQSSRYLVKRTGEKVFLECVQDMDHENMFWYRQDPGLGLRLIYFSYDVKMKEKGDIPEGYSVSREKKERFSLILESASTNQTSMYLCASSDVGTGANVLTFGAGSRLTVL.

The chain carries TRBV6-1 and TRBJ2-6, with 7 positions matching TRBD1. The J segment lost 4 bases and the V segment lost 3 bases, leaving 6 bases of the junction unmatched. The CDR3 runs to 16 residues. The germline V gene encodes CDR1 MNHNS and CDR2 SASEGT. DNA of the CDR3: TGTGCCAGCAGTGAGACAGGGATAGCAGGGGCCAACGTCCTGACTTTC. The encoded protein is CASSETGIAGANVLTF.

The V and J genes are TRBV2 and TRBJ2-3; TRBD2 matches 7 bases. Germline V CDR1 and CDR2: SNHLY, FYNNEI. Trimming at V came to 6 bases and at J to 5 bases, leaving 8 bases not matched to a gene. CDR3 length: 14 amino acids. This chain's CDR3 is CASSVRGSQDTQYF. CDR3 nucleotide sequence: TGTGCCAGCAGCGTGCGGGGGAGCCAAGATACGCAGTATTTT.

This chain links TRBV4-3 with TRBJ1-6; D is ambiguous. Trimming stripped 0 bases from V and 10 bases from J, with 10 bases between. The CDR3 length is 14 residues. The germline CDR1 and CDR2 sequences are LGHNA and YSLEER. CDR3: CASSQDLGNSPLHF. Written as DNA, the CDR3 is TGCGCCAGCAGCCAAGATCTGGGGAACTCACCCCTCCACTTT.

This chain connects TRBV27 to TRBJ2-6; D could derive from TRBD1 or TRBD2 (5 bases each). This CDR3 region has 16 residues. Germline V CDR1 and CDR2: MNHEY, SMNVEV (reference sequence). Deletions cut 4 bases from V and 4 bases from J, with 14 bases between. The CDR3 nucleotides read TGTGCCAGCAGTTGGGGACGGGTAGTGGGGGCCAACGTCCTGACTTTC. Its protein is CASSWGRVVGANVLTF.

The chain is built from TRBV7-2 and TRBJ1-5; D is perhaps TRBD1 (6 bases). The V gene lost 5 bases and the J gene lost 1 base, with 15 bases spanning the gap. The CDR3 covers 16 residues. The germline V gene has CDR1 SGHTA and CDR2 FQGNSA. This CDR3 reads CASSPPGGGSNQPQHF. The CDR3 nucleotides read TGTGCCAGCAGCCCCCCGGGCGGGGGCAGCAATCAGCCCCAGCATTTT.

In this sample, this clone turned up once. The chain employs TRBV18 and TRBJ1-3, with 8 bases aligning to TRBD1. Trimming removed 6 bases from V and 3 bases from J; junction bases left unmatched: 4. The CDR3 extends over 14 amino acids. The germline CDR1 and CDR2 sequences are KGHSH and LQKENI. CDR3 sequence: CASSGDRGGNTIYF. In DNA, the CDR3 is TGTGCCAGCTCGGGAGACAGGGGTGGAAACACCATATATTTT.

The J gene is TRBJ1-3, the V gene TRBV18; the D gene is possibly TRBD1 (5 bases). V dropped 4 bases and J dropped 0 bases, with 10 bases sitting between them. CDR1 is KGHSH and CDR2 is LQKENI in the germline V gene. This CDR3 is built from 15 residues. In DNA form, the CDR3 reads TGTGCCAGCTCACGCTTCGGGGCCTCTGGAAACACCATATATTTT. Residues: CASSRFGASGNTIYF.

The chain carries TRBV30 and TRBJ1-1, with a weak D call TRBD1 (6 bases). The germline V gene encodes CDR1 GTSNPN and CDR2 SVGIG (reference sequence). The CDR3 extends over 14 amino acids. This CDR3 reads CAATRTAFYTEAFF. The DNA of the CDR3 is TGTGCTGCTACAAGGACAGCCTTTTACACTGAAGCTTTCTTT.

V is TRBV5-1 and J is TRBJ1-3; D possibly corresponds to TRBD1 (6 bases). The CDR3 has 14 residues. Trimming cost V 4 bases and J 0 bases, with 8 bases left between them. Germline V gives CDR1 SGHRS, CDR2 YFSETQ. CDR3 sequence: CASSEGGSGNTIYF. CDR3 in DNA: TGCGCCAGCAGCGAAGGGGGCTCTGGAAACACCATATATTTT. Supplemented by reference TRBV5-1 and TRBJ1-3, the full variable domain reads KAGVTQTPRYLIKTRGQQVTLSCSPISGHRSVSWYQQTPGQGLQFLFEYFSETQRNKGNFPGRFSGRQFSNSRSEMNVSTLELGDSALYLCASSEGGSGNTIYFGEGSWLTVV.

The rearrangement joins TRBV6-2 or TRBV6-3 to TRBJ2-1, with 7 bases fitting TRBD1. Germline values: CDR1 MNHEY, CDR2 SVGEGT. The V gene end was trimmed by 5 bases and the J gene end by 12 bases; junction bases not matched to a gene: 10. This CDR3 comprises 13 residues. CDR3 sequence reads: CASSDPDRSRQFF. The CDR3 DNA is TGTGCCAGCAGTGACCCGGACAGGTCGCGGCAGTTCTTC.

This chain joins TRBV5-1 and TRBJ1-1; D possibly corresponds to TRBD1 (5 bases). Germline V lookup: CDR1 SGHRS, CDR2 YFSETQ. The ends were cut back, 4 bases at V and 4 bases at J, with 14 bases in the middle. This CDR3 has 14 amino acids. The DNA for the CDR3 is TGCGCCAGCAGCGGGGACGTGGTCGGCACTGAAGCTTTCTTT. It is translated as CASSGDVVGTEAFF. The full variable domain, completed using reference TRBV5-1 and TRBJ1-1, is KAGVTQTPRYLIKTRGQQVTLSCSPISGHRSVSWYQQTPGQGLQFLFEYFSETQRNKGNFPGRFSGRQFSNSRSEMNVSTLELGDSALYLCASSGDVVGTEAFFGQGTRLTVV.

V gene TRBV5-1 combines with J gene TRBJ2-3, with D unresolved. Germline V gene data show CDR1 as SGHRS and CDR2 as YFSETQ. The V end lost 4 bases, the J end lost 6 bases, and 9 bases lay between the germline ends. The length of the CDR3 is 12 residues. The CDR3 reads CASSSSLDTQYF. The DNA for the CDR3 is TGCGCCAGCAGCAGCTCCTTGGATACGCAGTATTTT. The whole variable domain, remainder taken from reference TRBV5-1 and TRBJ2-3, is KAGVTQTPRYLIKTRGQQVTLSCSPISGHRSVSWYQQTPGQGLQFLFEYFSETQRNKGNFPGRFSGRQFSNSRSEMNVSTLELGDSALYLCASSSSLDTQYFGPGTRLTVL.

In DNA, the CDR3 is TGCGCCAGCAGCTTGAACAGGGTAGAAGTGAACGAGACCCAGTACTTC. Translating it yields CASSLNRVEVNETQYF. The chain is built from TRBV5-1 and TRBJ2-5, with D perhaps matching TRBD1 (6 bases). Germline CDR1 and CDR2: SGHRS and YFSETQ. The germline V and J ends were trimmed by 1 base and 5 bases, with 18 bases remaining between them. The CDR3 runs to 16 residues.

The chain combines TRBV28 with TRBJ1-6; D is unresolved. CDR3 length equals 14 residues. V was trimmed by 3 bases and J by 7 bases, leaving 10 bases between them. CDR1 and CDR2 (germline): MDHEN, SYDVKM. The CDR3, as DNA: TGTGCCAGCAGTTTTGAGTCAGCCAATTCACCCCTCCACTTT. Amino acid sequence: CASSFESANSPLHF.

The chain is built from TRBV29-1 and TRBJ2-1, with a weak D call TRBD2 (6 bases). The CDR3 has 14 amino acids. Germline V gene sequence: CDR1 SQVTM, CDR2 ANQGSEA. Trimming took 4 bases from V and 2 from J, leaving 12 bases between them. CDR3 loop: CSVVRGSPYNEQFF. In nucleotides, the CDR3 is TGCAGCGTTGTGCGGGGTAGCCCCTACAATGAGCAGTTCTTC.

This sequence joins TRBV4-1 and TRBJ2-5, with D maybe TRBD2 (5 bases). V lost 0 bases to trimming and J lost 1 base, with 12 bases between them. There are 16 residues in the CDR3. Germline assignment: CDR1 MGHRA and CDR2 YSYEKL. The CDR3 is CASSQDRTGFQETQYF. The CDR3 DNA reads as TGCGCCAGCAGCCAAGATCGTACGGGATTCCAAGAGACCCAGTACTTC.